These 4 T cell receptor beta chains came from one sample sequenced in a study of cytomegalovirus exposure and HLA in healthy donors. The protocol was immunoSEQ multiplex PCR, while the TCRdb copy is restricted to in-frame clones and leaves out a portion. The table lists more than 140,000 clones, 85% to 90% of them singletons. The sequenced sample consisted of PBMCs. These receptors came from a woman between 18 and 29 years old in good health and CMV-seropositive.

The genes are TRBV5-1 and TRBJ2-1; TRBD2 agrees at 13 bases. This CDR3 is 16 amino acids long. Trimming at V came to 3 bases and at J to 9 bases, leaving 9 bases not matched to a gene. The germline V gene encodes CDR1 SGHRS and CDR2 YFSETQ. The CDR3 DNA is TGCGCCAGCAGCTCGGGACTAGCGGGACCCCCCGCTGAGCAGTTCTTC. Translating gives CASSSGLAGPPAEQFF.

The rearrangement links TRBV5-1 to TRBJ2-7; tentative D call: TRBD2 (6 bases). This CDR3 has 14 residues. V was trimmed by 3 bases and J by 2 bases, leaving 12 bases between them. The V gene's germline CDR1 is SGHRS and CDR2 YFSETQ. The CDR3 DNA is TGCGCCAGCAGCTGGGGGACTGGTCCCTACGAGCAGTACTTC. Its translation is CASSWGTGPYEQYF.

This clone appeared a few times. This chain's CDR3 is CASSQEGGLAGYTGELFF. The CDR3 nucleotides read TGTGCCAGCAGCCAAGAAGGGGGACTAGCGGGTTACACCGGGGAGCTGTTTTTT. V and J are TRBV4-2 and TRBJ2-2; 12 bases match TRBD2. Trimming at V came to 0 bases and at J to 3 bases, leaving 5 bases not matched to a gene. CDR3 length: 18 amino acids. Germline CDR1 is LGHNA and CDR2 is YNFKEQ.

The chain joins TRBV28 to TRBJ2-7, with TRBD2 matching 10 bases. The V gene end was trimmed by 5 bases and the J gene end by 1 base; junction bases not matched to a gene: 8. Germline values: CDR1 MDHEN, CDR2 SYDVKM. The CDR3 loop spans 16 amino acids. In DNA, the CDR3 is TGTGCCAGCAGTGAGCGGGAGGGCCGATTTTCCTACGAGCAGTACTTC. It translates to CASSEREGRFSYEQYF.